This T cell receptor (beta chain) was sequenced for a study of chemoradiotherapy in HPV16-positive cancers. Study results and limitations: Functional assays defining HPV-specific T cells used only two HPV16-positive patients.

As regards this clone: What it recognizes is unknown.

Using immunoSEQ multiplex PCR, the repertoire was profiled, and TCRdb retains in-frame clones only, with some absent. The sample records fewer than 25,000 clones, approximately 70% being singletons. The V gene's germline CDR1 is KGHSH and CDR2 LQKENI. J was trimmed by 0 bases and V by 2 bases; bases with no gene match: 2. This CDR3 is 15 amino acids long. Repeated repertoire sampling spanned the course of chemoradiotherapy. V usage is TRBV18 and J usage is TRBJ2-3; 7 bases are shared with TRBD1. Collection took place from a patient who underwent chemoradiotherapy. The receptor comes from a human donor with HPV-associated anogenital cancer. The DNA for the CDR3 is TGTGCCAGCTCACCAATGGGACAGAGCACAGATACGCAGTATTTT. This codes for CASSPMGQSTDTQYF.